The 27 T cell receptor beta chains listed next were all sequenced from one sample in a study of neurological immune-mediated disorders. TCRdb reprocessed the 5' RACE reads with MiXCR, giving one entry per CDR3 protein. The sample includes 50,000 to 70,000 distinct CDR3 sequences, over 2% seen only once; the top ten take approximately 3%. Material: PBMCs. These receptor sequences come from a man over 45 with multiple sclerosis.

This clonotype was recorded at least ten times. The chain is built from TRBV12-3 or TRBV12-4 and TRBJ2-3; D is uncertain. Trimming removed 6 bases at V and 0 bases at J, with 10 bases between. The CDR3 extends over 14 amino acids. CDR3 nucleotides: TGTGCCAGCAGGCTGAGCCAGAGCACAGATACGCAGTATTTT. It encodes CASRLSQSTDTQYF.

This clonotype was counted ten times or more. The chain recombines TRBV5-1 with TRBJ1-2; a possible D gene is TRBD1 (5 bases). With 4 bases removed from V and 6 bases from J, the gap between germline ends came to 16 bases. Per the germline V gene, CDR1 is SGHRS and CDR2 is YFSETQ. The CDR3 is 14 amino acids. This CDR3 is CASSERAGSDGYTF. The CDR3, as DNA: TGCGCCAGCAGCGAAAGGGCAGGGTCTGATGGCTACACCTTC.

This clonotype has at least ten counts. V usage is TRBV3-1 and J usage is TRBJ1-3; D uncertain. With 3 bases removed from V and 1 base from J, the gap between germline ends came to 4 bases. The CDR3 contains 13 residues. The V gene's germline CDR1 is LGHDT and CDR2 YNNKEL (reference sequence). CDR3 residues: CASSQGSGNTIYF. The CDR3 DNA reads TGTGCCAGCAGCCAGGGGTCTGGAAACACCATATATTTT.

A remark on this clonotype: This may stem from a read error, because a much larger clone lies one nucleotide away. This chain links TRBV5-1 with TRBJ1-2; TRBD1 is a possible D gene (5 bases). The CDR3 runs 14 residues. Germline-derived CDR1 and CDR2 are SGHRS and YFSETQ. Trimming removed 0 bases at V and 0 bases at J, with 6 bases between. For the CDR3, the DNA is TGCGCCAGCAGCTTGGGGGGGACTAACTATGGCTACACCTTC. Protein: CASSLGGTNYGYTF.

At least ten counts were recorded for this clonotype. CDR3 DNA: TGCAGTGCCGAAGGGGCTAGCGGGGGCGAAACCTCCTACAATGAGCAGTTCTTC. This sequence encodes CSAEGASGGETSYNEQFF. This rearrangement joins TRBV20-1 to TRBJ2-1; 10 bases fit TRBD2. This CDR3 has 18 amino acids. Germline V CDR1 and CDR2: DFQATT, SNEGSKA (reference sequence). Trimming removed 6 bases from V and 0 bases from J; junction bases left unmatched: 14.

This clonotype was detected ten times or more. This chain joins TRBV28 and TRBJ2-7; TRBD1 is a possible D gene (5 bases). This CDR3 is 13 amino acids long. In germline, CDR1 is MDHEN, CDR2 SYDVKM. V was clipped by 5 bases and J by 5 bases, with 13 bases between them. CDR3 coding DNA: TGTGCCAGCAGTCAGGGCAGAAGAGACGAGCAGTACTTC. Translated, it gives CASSQGRRDEQYF.

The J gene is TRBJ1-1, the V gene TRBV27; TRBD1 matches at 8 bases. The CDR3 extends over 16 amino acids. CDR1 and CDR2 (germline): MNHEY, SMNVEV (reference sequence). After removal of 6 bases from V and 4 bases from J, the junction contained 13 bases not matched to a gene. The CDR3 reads CASRVTGAGLLTEAFF. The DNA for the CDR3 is TGTGCCAGCAGAGTGACAGGGGCGGGTTTACTCACTGAAGCTTTCTTT.

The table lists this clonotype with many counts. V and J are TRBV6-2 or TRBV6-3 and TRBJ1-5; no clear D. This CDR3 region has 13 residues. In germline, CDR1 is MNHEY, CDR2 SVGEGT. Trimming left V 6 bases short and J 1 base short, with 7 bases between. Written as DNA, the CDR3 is TGTGCCAGCAGGCATACCAGCAATCAGCCCCAGCATTTT. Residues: CASRHTSNQPQHF.

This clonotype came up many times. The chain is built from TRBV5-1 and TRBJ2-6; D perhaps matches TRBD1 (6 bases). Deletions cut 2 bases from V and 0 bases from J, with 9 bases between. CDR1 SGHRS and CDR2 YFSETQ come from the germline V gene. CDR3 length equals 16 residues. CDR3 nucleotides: TGCGCCAGCAGCTTACAGGGCATCTCTGGGGCCAACGTCCTGACTTTC. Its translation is CASSLQGISGANVLTF.

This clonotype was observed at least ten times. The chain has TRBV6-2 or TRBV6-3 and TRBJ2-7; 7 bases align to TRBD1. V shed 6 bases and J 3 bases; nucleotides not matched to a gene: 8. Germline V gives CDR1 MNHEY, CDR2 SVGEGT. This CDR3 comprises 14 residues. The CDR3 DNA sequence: TGTGCCAGCAGACGGGGACAGATTTTCTACGAGCAGTACTTC. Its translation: CASRRGQIFYEQYF.

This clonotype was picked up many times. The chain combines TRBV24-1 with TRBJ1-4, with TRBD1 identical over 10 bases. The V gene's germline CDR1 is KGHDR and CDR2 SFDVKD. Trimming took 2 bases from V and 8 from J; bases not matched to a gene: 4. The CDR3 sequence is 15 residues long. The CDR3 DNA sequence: TGTGCCACCAGTGATTCGGGACAGGGGAAAGAAAAACTGTTTTTT. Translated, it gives CATSDSGQGKEKLFF.

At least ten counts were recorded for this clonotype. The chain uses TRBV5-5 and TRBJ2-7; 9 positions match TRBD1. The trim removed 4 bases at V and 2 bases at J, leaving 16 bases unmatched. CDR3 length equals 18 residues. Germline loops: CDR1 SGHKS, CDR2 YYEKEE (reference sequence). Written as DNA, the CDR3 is TGTGCCAGCAGCCACAAGCAACGGGACAGGGTGGTAGCCTACGAGCAGTACTTC. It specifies CASSHKQRDRVVAYEQYF.

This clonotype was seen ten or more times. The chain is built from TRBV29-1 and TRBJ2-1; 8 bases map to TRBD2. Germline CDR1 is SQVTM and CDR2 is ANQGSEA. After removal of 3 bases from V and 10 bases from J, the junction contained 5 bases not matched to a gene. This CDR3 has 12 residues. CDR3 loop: CSVEPAGGEQFF. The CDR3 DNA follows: TGCAGCGTTGAGCCGGCGGGGGGCGAGCAGTTCTTC.

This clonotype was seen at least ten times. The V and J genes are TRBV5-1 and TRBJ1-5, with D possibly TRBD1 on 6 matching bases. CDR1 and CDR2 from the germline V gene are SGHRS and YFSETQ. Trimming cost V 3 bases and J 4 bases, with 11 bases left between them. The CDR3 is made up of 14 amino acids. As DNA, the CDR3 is TGCGCCAGCAGCTCGACAGGATTAAATCAGCCCCAGCATTTT. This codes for CASSSTGLNQPQHF.

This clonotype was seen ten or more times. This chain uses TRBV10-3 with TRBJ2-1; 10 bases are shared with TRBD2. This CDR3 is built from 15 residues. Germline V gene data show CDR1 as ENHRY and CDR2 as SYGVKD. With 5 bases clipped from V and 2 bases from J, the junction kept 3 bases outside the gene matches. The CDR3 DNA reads TGTGCCATCAGTAGTAGCGGGGGGACCTACAATGAGCAGTTCTTC. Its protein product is CAISSSGGTYNEQFF.

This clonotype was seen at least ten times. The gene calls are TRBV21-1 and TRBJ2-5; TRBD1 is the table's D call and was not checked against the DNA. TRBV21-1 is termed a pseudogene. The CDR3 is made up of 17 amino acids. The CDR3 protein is CASSKVYLGASVETQYF. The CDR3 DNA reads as TGTGCCAGCAGCAAAGTGTATCTGGGGGCGAGCGTAGAGACCCAGTACTTC.

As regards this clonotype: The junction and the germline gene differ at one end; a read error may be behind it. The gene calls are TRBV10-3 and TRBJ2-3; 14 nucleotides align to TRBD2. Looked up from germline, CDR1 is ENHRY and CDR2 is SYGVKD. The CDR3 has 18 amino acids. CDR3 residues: CAISEEIGLAGGPDMQYF. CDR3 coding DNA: TGTGCCATCAGTGAGGAAATTGGACTAGCGGGGGGCCCAGATATGCAGTATTTT.

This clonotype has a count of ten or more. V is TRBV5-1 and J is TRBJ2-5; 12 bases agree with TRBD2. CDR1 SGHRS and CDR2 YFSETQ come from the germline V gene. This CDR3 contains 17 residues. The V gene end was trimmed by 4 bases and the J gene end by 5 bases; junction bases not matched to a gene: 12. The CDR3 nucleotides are TGCGCCAGCAGCCCAGCTAGCGGGGGGGCAGTTCAGGAGACCCAGTACTTC. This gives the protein CASSPASGGAVQETQYF.

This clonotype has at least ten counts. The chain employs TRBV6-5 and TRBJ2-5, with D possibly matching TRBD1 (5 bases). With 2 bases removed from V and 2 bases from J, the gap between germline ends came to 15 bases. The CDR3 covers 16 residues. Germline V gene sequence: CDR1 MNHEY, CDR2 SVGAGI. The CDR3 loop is CASSYTAGIGQETQYF. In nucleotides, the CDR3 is TGTGCCAGCAGTTACACAGCAGGGATCGGGCAAGAGACCCAGTACTTC.

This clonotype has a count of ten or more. For the CDR3, the DNA is TGCGCCAGCAGCCATGGACTAGCGGGGATAGATACGCAGTATTTT. Its translation is CASSHGLAGIDTQYF. The chain uses TRBV4-1 and TRBJ2-3; 12 bases are a match to TRBD2. V shed 3 bases and J 5 bases; nucleotides not matched to a gene: 3. The CDR3 has 15 residues. The germline CDR1 and CDR2 sequences are MGHRA and YSYEKL.

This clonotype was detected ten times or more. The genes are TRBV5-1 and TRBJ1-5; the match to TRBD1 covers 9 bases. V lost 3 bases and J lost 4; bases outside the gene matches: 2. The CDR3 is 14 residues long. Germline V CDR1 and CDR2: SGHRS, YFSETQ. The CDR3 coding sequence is TGCGCCAGCAGCTCGGGGACAGGGAATCAGCCCCAGCATTTT. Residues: CASSSGTGNQPQHF.

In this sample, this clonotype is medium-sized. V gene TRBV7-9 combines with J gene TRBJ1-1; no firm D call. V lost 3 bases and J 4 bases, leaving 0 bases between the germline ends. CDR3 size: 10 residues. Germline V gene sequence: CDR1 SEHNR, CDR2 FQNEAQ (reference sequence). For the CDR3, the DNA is TGTGCCAGCAGCTTCACTGAAGCTTTCTTT. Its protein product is CASSFTEAFF.

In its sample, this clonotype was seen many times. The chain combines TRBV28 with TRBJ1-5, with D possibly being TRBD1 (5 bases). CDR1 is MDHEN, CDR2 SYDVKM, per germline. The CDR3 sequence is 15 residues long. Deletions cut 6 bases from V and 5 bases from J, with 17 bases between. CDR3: CASSPRDGGYQPQHF. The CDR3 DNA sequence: TGTGCCAGCAGCCCGAGGGACGGCGGTTATCAGCCCCAGCATTTT.

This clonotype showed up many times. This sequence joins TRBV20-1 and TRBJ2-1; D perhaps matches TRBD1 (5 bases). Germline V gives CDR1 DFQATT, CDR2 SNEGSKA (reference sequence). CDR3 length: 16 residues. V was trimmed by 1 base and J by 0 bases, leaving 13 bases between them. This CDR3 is CSARGPERGSYNEQFF. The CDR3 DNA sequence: TGCAGTGCTAGAGGACCTGAAAGGGGCTCCTACAATGAGCAGTTCTTC.

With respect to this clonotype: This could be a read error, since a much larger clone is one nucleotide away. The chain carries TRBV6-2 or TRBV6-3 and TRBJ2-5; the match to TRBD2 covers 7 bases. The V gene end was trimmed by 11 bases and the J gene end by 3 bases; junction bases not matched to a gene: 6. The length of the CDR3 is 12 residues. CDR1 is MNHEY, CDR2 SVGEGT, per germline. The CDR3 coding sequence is TGTGCCGCTCGGGGGGAAGAAGAGACCCAGTACTTC. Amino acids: CAARGEEETQYF.

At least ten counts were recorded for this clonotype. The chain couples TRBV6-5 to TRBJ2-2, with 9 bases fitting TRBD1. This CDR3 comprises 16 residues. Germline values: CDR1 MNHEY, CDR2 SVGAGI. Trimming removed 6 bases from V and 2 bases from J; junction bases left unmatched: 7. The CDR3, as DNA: TGTGCCAGCAGATCCCCGGGACAGGGTAACACCGGGGAGCTGTTTTTT. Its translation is CASRSPGQGNTGELFF.

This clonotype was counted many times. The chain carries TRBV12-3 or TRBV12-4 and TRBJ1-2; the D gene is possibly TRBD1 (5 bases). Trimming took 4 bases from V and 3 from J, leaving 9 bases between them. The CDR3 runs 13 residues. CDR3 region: CASSSGTHYGYTF. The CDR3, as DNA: TGTGCCAGCAGTTCGGGGACCCACTATGGCTACACCTTC.